Listed below are T cell receptor beta chains from one sample, sequenced in a study of molecular identifiers for immune sequencing clone quantification. TCRdb reprocessed the PCR reads with MiXCR, giving one entry per CDR3 protein. The table shows about 89,000 distinct CDR3 sequences, with over 15% occurring only once. Specimen: naive CD8+ T cells from blood, with Jurkat cell RNA spiked in. Receptors were obtained from a human donor in good health. Some libraries in this study had Jurkat cell RNA spiked in. The CDR3 runs from the conserved cysteine through the conserved F or W. The order of the fields is V gene, D gene, J gene, clone size, CDR3 DNA, CDR3 protein. A D gene is named only where the DNA matches it firmly. Only part of the rows carry a size: once, few, many, or a class if the clone is expanded.

V gene: TRBV7-7
D gene: NA
J gene: TRBJ2-7
clone size: many
CDR3 DNA: TGTGCCAGCAGCTCGGGCCTCCTGTCCGAGCAGTACTTC
CDR3 protein: CASSSGLLSEQYF

V gene: TRBV27
D gene: NA
J gene: TRBJ2-2
clone size: many
CDR3 DNA: TGTGCCAGCAGTTATAGGCAGTTCACCGGGGAGCTGTTTTTT
CDR3 protein: CASSYRQFTGELFF

V gene: TRBV28
D gene: NA
J gene: TRBJ2-1
clone size: many
CDR3 DNA: TGTGCCAGCAGTTTTAGGGGACGCTACAATGAGCAGTTCTTC
CDR3 protein: CASSFRGRYNEQFF

V gene: TRBV19
D gene: TRBD1
J gene: TRBJ2-7
clone size: many
CDR3 DNA: TGTGCCAGTAGTATTGGCTACAGGGGGCTTGGCGAGCAGTACTTC
CDR3 protein: CASSIGYRGLGEQYF

V gene: TRBV20-1
D gene: TRBD1
J gene: TRBJ2-2
clone size: many
CDR3 DNA: TGCAGTGCTGAGAGGGGGCCTGAGAACACCGGGGAGCTGTTTTTT
CDR3 protein: CSAERGPENTGELFF

V gene: TRBV29-1
D gene: NA
J gene: TRBJ2-7
clone size: many
CDR3 DNA: TGCAGCGTTTACAGGTCCTACGAGCAGTACTTC
CDR3 protein: CSVYRSYEQYF

V gene: TRBV4-1
D gene: NA
J gene: TRBJ1-5
clone size: many
CDR3 DNA: TGCGCCAGCAGCCAAGATCAGACACGCAACCAGCATTTT
CDR3 protein: CASSQDQTRNQHF

V gene: TRBV12-5
D gene: TRBD2
J gene: TRBJ2-3
clone size: NA
CDR3 DNA: TGTGCTAGTGGTTTTAACCTAGCGGGGCCCACAGATACGCAGTATTTT
CDR3 protein: CASGFNLAGPTDTQYF

V gene: TRBV19
D gene: NA
J gene: TRBJ1-4
clone size: NA
CDR3 DNA: TGTGCCAGTAGTATTACAGGACCAACTAATGAAAAACTGTTTTTT
CDR3 protein: CASSITGPTNEKLFF

V gene: TRBV29-1
D gene: TRBD1
J gene: TRBJ1-3
clone size: many
CDR3 DNA: TGCAGCGCGGAGGGGGCCCTGGGAAACACCATATATTTT
CDR3 protein: CSAEGALGNTIYF

V gene: TRBV13
D gene: TRBD2
J gene: TRBJ2-7
clone size: many
CDR3 DNA: TGTGCCAGCAGCTGGACTAGCGGGACGTCCGGGCACGAGCAGTACTTC
CDR3 protein: CASSWTSGTSGHEQYF

V gene: TRBV5-6
D gene: NA
J gene: TRBJ2-5
clone size: many
CDR3 DNA: TGTGCCAGCAGCCGGACAGTATTGGAAGAGACCCAGTACTTC
CDR3 protein: CASSRTVLEETQYF

V gene: TRBV30
D gene: TRBD2
J gene: TRBJ2-2
clone size: many
CDR3 DNA: TGTGCCTGGAGTGAGACTAGCCACACCGGGGAGCTGTTTTTT
CDR3 protein: CAWSETSHTGELFF

V gene: TRBV27
D gene: NA
J gene: TRBJ2-1
clone size: many
CDR3 DNA: TGTGCCAGCAGCCACCGGGGGTCCGGCTACAATGAGCAGTTCTTC
CDR3 protein: CASSHRGSGYNEQFF

V gene: TRBV7-9
D gene: NA
J gene: TRBJ2-5
clone size: many
CDR3 DNA: TGTGCCAGCAGCACTATCAGTTGGGGGAAAGAGACCCAGTACTTC
CDR3 protein: CASSTISWGKETQYF

V gene: TRBV7-6
D gene: TRBD2
J gene: TRBJ2-1
clone size: many
CDR3 DNA: TGTGCCAGCAGCTCACCAGGACTAGCGGCCCGGGGAGGTGAGCAGTTCTTC
CDR3 protein: CASSSPGLAARGGEQFF

V gene: TRBV6-6
D gene: TRBD1
J gene: TRBJ1-5
clone size: many
CDR3 DNA: TGTGCCAGCATCCAGGGGGCGGGTACGGGCAATCAGCCCCAGCATTTT
CDR3 protein: CASIQGAGTGNQPQHF